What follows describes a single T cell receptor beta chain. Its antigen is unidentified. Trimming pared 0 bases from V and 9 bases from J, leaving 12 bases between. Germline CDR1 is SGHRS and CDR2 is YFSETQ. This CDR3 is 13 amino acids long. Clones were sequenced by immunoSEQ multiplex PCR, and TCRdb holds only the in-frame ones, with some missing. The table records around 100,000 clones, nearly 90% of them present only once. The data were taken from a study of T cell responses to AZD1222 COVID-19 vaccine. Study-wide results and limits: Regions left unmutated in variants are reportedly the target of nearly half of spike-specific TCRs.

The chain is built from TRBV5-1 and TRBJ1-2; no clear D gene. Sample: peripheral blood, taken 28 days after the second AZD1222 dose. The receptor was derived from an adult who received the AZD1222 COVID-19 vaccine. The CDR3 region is CASSLGALQSYTF. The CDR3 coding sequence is TGCGCCAGCAGCTTGGGGGCCCTACAGAGCTACACCTTC.